The 9 T cell receptor beta chains reported below all come from one sample, sequenced in a study of CD8 T cells and mutated HIV epitopes. For these receptors, no antigen is known. The peptide culture added anti-CD28 and anti-CD49d co-stimulation, and CD69+CD137+ CD8+ T cells were sorted. A Smart-seq2 and MARS-Seq derived protocol with well-specific UMIs on oligo-dT primers generated single-cell cDNA. Template-switch oligo forward primers paired with barcoded alpha- and beta-specific reverse primers in a nested PCR. TCRdb used MiXCR to reprocess the single-cell sequencing reads, holding one entry per CDR3 protein. The sample totals roughly 16 distinct CDR3 sequences. The sample consisted of CD8+ T cells from blood cultured with an adapted viral peptide, taken during chronic HIV-1 infection. Subset reported: CD69+CD137+ cells after adapted RF10 peptide stimulation. The source is a man aged 45-65 years with HIV-1 infection.

The chain is built from TRBV25-1 and TRBJ1-1; TRBD1 aligns across 8 bases. Germline CDR1 is MGHDK and CDR2 is SYGVNS. With 5 bases clipped from V and 5 bases from J, the junction kept 10 bases outside the gene matches. The length of the CDR3 is 15 residues. The DNA for the CDR3 is TGTGCCAGCAGTAGGCAGGGGGCGGGATGGACTGAAGCTTTCTTT. Translation gives CASSRQGAGWTEAFF.

Comments on this clonotype: This sequence is one base from a far larger clone and is likely a read error. This chain uses TRBV13 with TRBJ2-3; D is ambiguous. This CDR3 comprises 12 residues. From germline, CDR1 is PRHDT and CDR2 FYEKMQ (reference sequence). The CDR3 region is CASSQGGDTQYF. CDR3 bases: TGCGCCAGCAGCCAAGGTGGTGATACGCAGTATTTT.

This clonotype is hyperexpanded (1% or more) by share. The junction departs from the called germline gene at one end, perhaps through a read error. The chain joins TRBV9 to TRBJ2-3; D is unclear. Germline-derived CDR1 and CDR2 are SGDLS and YYNGEE. This CDR3 has 12 amino acids. This CDR3 is CASSQDGDTQYF. CDR3 nucleotide sequence: TGCGCCAGCAGCCAAGATGGTGATACGCAGTATTTT.

By proportion, this clonotype is large. The genes are TRBV6-5 and TRBJ2-7; D gene uncertain. The CDR3 contains 15 residues. V lost 4 bases and J 3 bases, leaving 16 bases between the germline ends. Germline CDR1 MNHEY, CDR2 SVGAGI. CDR3 in DNA: TGTGCCAGCAGTTCCCAGAGGACGGAGATCTACGAGCAGTACTTC. It codes for CASSSQRTEIYEQYF.

By share, this clonotype counts as hyperexpanded (1% or more). Written as DNA, the CDR3 is TGCGCCAGCAGCCCTGAGGGGGATACGCAGTATTTT. This encodes CASSPEGDTQYF. V is TRBV4-1 and J is TRBJ2-3; D might be TRBD1 or TRBD2, each matching 5 bases. Trimming took off 4 bases at V and 6 bases at J, with 8 bases between the two ends. Germline CDR1 is MGHRA and CDR2 is YSYEKL. CDR3 length equals 12 residues.

In its sample, this clonotype is hyperexpanded. J is TRBJ2-3 and V is TRBV4-1, with D unclear. The CDR3 length is 12 residues. Germline CDR1 MGHRA, CDR2 YSYEKL. V was cut by 5 bases and J by 6 bases, with 9 bases left in between. CDR3: CASSKDGDTQYF. The CDR3 nucleotides are TGCGCCAGCAGCAAGGACGGGGATACGCAGTATTTT.

The chain employs TRBV13 and TRBJ1-1; a weak D match, TRBD1 (5 bases). Germline CDR1 PRHDT, CDR2 FYEKMQ (reference sequence). The CDR3 totals 11 residues. V was cut by 9 bases and J by 10 bases, with 15 bases left in between. CDR3: CASGAQSIAFF. The DNA for the CDR3 is TGTGCCAGTGGGGCGCAGAGTATAGCTTTCTTT.

Judged by abundance, this clonotype is hyperexpanded (1% or more). V and J are TRBV9 and TRBJ1-3, with 7 bases lining up with TRBD1. V trimming: 4 bases; J trimming: 3 bases; junction bases outside the gene matches: 7. This CDR3 has 15 residues. The germline V gene encodes CDR1 SGDLS and CDR2 YYNGEE. The CDR3: CASSPTGEDGNTIYF. In DNA, the CDR3 is TGTGCCAGCAGCCCAACAGGGGAGGATGGAAACACCATATATTTT.

In its sample, this clonotype is medium-sized. V and J are TRBV30 and TRBJ2-7; D may be TRBD2 (5 bases). This CDR3 is built from 14 residues. The ends were cut back, 2 bases at V and 3 bases at J, with 14 bases in the middle. The V gene's germline CDR1 is GTSNPN and CDR2 SVGIG (reference sequence). The CDR3: CAWSKRSGVYEQYF. In DNA, the CDR3 is TGTGCCTGGAGTAAAAGGAGCGGAGTCTACGAGCAGTACTTC.